This TCR beta chain was obtained from a study of tumor-infiltrating lymphocytes in oesophageal squamous cell carcinoma. TCRdb re-analysed the PCR reads in MiXCR, keeping a single row per CDR3 protein. The data show approximately 12,000 distinct CDR3 sequences, under 60% seen once. This clonotype was recorded many times. This CDR3 is 16 amino acids long. CDR1 and CDR2 (germline): KGHDR, SFDVKD. Trimming pared 1 base from V and 6 bases from J, leaving 18 bases between. The rearrangement uses TRBV24-1 and TRBJ2-7; TRBD2 is a possible D gene (6 bases). This sequence originates from a male donor with esophageal squamous cell carcinoma. Material for sequencing was esophageal tumor tissue. CDR3 bases: TGTGCCACCAGTGATTTAACTAGCCAAAACACCTCCGAGCAGTACTTC. It specifies CATSDLTSQNTSEQYF.